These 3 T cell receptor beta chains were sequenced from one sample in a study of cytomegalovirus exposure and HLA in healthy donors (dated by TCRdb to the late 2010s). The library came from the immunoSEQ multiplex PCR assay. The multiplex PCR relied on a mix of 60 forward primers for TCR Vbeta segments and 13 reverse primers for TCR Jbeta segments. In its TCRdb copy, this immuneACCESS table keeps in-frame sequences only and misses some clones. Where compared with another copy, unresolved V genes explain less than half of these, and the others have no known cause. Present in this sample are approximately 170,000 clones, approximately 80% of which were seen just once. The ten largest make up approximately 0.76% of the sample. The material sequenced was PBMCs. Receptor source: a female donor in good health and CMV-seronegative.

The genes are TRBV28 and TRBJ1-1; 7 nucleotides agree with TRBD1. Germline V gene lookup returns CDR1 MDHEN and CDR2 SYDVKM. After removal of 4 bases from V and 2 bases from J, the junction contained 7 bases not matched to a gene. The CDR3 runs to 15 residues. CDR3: CASSSGTVINTEAFF. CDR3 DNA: TGTGCCAGCAGTTCCGGGACAGTTATCAACACTGAAGCTTTCTTT.

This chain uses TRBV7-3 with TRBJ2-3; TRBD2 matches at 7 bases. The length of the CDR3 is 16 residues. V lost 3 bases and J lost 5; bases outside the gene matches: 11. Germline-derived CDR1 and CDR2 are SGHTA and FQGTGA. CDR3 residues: CASSLAAGARGDTQYF. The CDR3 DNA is TGTGCCAGCAGCTTGGCCGCGGGAGCCCGGGGAGATACGCAGTATTTT.

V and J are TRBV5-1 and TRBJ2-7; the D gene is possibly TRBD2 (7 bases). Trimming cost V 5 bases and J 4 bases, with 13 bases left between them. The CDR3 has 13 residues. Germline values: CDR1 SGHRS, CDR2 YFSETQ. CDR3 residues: CASRQAGAYEQYF. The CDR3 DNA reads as TGCGCCAGCAGACAGGCGGGGGCTTACGAGCAGTACTTC.